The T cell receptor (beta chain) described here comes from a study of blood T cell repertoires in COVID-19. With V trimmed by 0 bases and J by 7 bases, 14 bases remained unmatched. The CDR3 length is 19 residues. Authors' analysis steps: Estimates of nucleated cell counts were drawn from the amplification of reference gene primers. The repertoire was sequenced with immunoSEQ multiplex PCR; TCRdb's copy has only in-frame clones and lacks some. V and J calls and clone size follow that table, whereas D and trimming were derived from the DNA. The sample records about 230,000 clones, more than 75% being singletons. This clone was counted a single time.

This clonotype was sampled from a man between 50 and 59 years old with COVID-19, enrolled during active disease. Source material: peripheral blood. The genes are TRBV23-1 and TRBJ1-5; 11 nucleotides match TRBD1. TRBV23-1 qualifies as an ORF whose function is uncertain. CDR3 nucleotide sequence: TGCGCCAGCAGTCAATCGAGGGGGGACAGGGGGAGAGGCGGCCAGCCCCAGCATTTT. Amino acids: CASSQSRGDRGRGGQPQHF.